The text below deals with one T cell receptor (beta chain). The protocol was immunoSEQ multiplex PCR, while the TCRdb copy is restricted to in-frame clones and leaves out a portion. Of roughly 410,000 clones in the sample, roughly 94% were seen once. These data originate in a study of shared T cell receptors in the human thymus. This TCR derives from a human donor. Sample: thymocytes.

This chain's CDR3 is CASSLTPGDRAQETQYF. The DNA for the CDR3 is TGTGCCAGCAGTTTAACCCCCGGGGACAGGGCCCAAGAGACCCAGTACTTC. The J gene is TRBJ2-5, the V gene TRBV28; 9 nucleotides agree with TRBD1. The germline V gene has CDR1 MDHEN and CDR2 SYDVKM. This CDR3 is built from 17 residues. V gave up 2 bases and J gave up 1 base; unmatched junction bases: 8.